The 10 T cell receptor beta chains in this list originate from one sample, sequenced in a study of blood T cell repertoires in COVID-19. Assay: immunoSEQ multiplex PCR; the TCRdb copy retains only in-frame clones and omits some. The sample records roughly 280,000 clones, approximately 83% being singletons. Sequencing was carried out using peripheral blood. The receptors here all came from a woman in her 70s with acute or convalescent COVID-19.

V and J are TRBV5-5 and TRBJ2-5; D call uncertain. CDR3 length: 15 amino acids. Trimming stripped 1 base from V and 9 bases from J, with 19 bases between. Germline values: CDR1 SGHKS, CDR2 YYEKEE (reference sequence). The DNA for the CDR3 is TGTGCCAGCAGCTTGTTTGTTCCCCTTAACGCGGCCCAGTACTTC. This gives the protein CASSLFVPLNAAQYF.

In DNA form, the CDR3 reads TGTGCCAGCAGCTTCCGGGGAAGGGGGGAGCAGTACTTC. Amino acids: CASSFRGRGEQYF. The chain uses TRBV13 and TRBJ2-7, with D maybe TRBD1 (6 bases). From germline, CDR1 is PRHDT and CDR2 FYEKMQ (reference sequence). Trimming took 3 bases from V and 7 from J, leaving 13 bases between them. The CDR3 is 13 amino acids. The full variable domain, its missing parts supplied by reference TRBV13 and TRBJ2-7, is AAGVIQSPRHLIKEKRETATLKCYPIPRHDTVYWYQQGPGQDPQFLISFYEKMQSDKGSIPDRFSAQQFSDYHSELNMSSLELGDSALYFCASSFRGRGEQYFGPGTRLTVT.

In regard to this clone: Within the sample, other DNA sequences also encode this same CDR3. The V and J genes are TRBV27 and TRBJ1-1; no reliable D call. CDR1 and CDR2 (germline): MNHEY, SMNVEV (reference sequence). The ends were cut back, 0 bases at V and 0 bases at J, with 8 bases in the middle. The CDR3 covers 15 residues. CDR3 residues: CASSLSAGMNTEAFF. The DNA for the CDR3 is TGTGCCAGCAGTTTATCGGCGGGCATGAACACTGAAGCTTTCTTT.

In this sample, this clone turned up a few times. The chain recombines TRBV4-1 with TRBJ2-7, with TRBD2 identical over 15 bases. Trimming at V came to 4 bases and at J to 7 bases, leaving 5 bases not matched to a gene. CDR3 length: 15 amino acids. Germline CDR1 is MGHRA and CDR2 is YSYEKL. The CDR3 region is CASSRRGLAGGEQYF. The CDR3 nucleotides read TGCGCCAGCAGCCGCAGGGGACTAGCGGGGGGTGAGCAGTACTTC.

V is TRBV7-3 and J is TRBJ2-1; maybe TRBD2 (6 bases). Germline CDR1 reads SGHTA; CDR2 reads FQGTGA. CDR3 length: 14 amino acids. Deletions cut 3 bases from V and 5 bases from J, with 11 bases between. CDR3 DNA sequence: TGTGCCAGCAGCTTTTACGGGGGAAACAATGAGCAGTTCTTC. The encoded protein is CASSFYGGNNEQFF. The full variable domain, with the rest looked up from reference TRBV7-3 and TRBJ2-1, is GAGVSQTPSNKVTEKGKYVELRCDPISGHTALYWYRQSLGQGPEFLIYFQGTGAADDSGLPNDRFFAVRPEGSVSTLKIQRTERGDSAVYLCASSFYGGNNEQFFGPGTRLTVL.

CDR3 sequence (DNA): TGTGCCAGCAGTTACTTCGGTTCACCCCTCCACTTT. Translated, it gives CASSYFGSPLHF. The rearrangement joins TRBV6-5 to TRBJ1-6; D uncertain. The germline gives CDR1 MNHEY, CDR2 SVGAGI. Deletions cut 1 base from V and 9 bases from J, with 4 bases between. The CDR3 runs 12 residues.

The gene calls are TRBV20-1 and TRBJ2-7; 9 bases are a match to TRBD1. The CDR3 totals 16 residues. The germline V gene encodes CDR1 DFQATT and CDR2 SNEGSKA (reference sequence). V was clipped by 3 bases and J by 4 bases; unmatched bases: 13. CDR3 coding DNA: TGCAGTGCTAGTAGTACAAACAGGGGGCTTGATTACGAGCAGTACTTC. Amino acid sequence: CSASSTNRGLDYEQYF.

The chain is built from TRBV5-6 and TRBJ2-5; 9 positions match TRBD1. The CDR3 contains 15 residues. The trim removed 4 bases at V and 4 bases at J, leaving 8 bases unmatched. Per the germline V gene, CDR1 is SGHDT and CDR2 is YYEEEE. The CDR3 coding sequence is TGTGCCAGCAGCCCAACAGGGGGCGCGGGAGAGACCCAGTACTTC. It yields the protein CASSPTGGAGETQYF.

The V and J genes are TRBV19 and TRBJ1-1, with a weak D call TRBD1 (6 bases). The germline gives CDR1 LNHDA, CDR2 SQIVND (reference sequence). V was shortened by 7 bases and J by 1 base, with 10 bases between the two germline ends. The CDR3 sequence is 13 residues long. The DNA for the CDR3 is TGTGCCAGTAAGGACAGAAAGAACACTGAAGCTTTCTTT. Its protein product is CASKDRKNTEAFF.

This chain uses TRBV7-9 with TRBJ1-2; D perhaps matches TRBD1 (5 bases). The CDR3 sequence is 14 residues long. Germline V lookup: CDR1 SEHNR, CDR2 FQNEAQ (reference sequence). The germline V and J ends were trimmed by 4 bases and 4 bases, with 13 bases remaining between them. The CDR3 bases are TGTGCCAGCAGCTCCAATGGGGCGAGCTATGGCTACACCTTC. It encodes CASSSNGASYGYTF.